This T cell receptor (beta chain) was captured in a study of graft-versus-host responses after intestinal transplantation. On the study more broadly: Following induction with anti-thymocyte globulin, all recipients were given tacrolimus and steroids for around three years. Whole-study results and caveats: Graft-donor T cell macrochimerism coincided with high graft-versus-host to host-versus-graft clonal ratios in allografts.

J was trimmed by 1 base and V by 11 bases; bases with no gene match: 4. The CDR3 extends over 12 amino acids. Germline V gene lookup returns CDR1 SNHLY and CDR2 FYNNEI. Concerning this clone: Its antigen is unidentified.

Sequencing used immunoSEQ multiplex PCR; TCRdb keeps in-frame clones, though not all of them. This sample yields 100,000 or so clones, of which approximately 90% are seen a single time; around 0.17% belongs to the top ten. The receptor was derived from a human donor who received an intestinal transplant. This sequence joins TRBV2 and TRBJ2-7, with 8 bases lining up with TRBD1. The source material was unstimulated CD4+ T cells sorted from spleen or lymph node cells, sampled before intestinal transplant. For the CDR3, the DNA is TGTGCCGGCCGGGACAGGTCCTACGAGCAGTACTTC. Residues: CAGRDRSYEQYF.